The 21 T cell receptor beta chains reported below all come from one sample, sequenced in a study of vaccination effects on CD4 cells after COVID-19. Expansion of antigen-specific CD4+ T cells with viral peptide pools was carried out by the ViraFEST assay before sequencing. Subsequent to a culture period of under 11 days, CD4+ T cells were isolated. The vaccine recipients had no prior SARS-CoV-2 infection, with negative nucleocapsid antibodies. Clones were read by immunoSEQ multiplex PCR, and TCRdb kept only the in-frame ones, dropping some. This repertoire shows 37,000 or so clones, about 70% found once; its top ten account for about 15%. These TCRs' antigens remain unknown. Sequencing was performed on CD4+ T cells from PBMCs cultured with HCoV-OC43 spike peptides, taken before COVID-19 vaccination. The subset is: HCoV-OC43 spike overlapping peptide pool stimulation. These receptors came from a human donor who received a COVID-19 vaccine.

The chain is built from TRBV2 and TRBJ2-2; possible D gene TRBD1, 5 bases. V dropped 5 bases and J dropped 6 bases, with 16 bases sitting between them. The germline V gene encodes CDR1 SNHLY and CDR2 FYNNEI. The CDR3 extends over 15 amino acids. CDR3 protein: CASSKTEPLAGELFF. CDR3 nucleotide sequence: TGTGCCAGCAGTAAGACAGAGCCCCTCGCCGGGGAGCTGTTTTTT.

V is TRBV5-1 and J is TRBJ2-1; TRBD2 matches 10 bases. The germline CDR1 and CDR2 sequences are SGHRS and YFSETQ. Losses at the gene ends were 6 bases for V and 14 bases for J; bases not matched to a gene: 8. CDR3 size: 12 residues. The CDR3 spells CASKIAGGYEFF. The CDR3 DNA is TGCGCCAGCAAGATAGCGGGAGGATACGAGTTCTTC.

The CDR3 sequence: CASSLGSYNEQFF. CDR3 nucleotides: TGTGCCAGCAGCTTGGGGTCCTACAATGAGCAGTTCTTC. The chain employs TRBV5-6 and TRBJ2-1; D call uncertain. The CDR3 covers 13 residues. V was shortened by 0 bases and J by 1 base, with 2 bases between the two germline ends. From germline, CDR1 is SGHDT and CDR2 YYEEEE.

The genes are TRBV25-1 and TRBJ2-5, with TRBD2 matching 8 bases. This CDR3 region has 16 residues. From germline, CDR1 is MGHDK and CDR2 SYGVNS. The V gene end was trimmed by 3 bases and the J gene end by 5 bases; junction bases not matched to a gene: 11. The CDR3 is CASSDVWRGVGETQYF. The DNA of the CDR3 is TGTGCCAGCAGTGATGTCTGGCGGGGGGTTGGGGAGACCCAGTACTTC.

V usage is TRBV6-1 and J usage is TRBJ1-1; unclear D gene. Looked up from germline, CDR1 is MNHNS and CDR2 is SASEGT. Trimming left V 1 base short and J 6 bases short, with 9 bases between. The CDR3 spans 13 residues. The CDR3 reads CASSEGYSPEAFF. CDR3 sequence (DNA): TGTGCCAGCAGTGAAGGTTACTCCCCTGAAGCTTTCTTT.

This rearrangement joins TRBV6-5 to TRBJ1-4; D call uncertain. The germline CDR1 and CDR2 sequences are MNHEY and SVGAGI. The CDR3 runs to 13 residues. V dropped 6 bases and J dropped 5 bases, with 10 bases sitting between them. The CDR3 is CASRSLINEKLFF. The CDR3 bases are TGTGCCAGCAGGTCACTAATAAATGAAAAACTGTTTTTT.

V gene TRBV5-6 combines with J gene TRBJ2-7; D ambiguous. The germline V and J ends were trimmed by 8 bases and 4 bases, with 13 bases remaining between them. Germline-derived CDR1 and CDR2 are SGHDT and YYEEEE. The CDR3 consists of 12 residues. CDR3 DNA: TGTGCCAGTAAAGTCCGAGGATACGAGCAGTACTTC. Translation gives CASKVRGYEQYF.

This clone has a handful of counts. Here the CDR3 DNA reads TGTGCCAGTAGTATTGGTGAGACAGGGAGCTACGAGCAGTACTTC. It translates to CASSIGETGSYEQYF. This chain joins TRBV19 and TRBJ2-7; TRBD1 aligns across 7 bases. The trim removed 3 bases at V and 3 bases at J, leaving 8 bases unmatched. The length of the CDR3 is 15 residues. CDR1 LNHDA and CDR2 SQIVND come from the germline V gene (reference sequence).

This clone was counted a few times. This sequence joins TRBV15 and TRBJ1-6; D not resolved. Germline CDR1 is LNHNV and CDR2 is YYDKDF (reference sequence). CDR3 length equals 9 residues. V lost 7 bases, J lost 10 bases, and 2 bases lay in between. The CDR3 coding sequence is TGTGCCACCAAATCACCCCTCCACTTT. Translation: CATKSPLHF.

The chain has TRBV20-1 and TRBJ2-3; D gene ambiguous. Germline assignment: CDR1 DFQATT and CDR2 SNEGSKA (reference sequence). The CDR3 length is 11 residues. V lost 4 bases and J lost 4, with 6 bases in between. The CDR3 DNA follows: TGCAGTGCTATTGGTCCAGATACGCAGTATTTT. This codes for CSAIGPDTQYF.

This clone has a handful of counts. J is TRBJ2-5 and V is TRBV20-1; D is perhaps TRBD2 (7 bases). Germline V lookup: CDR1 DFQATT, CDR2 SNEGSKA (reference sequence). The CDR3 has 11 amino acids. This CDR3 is CAKGGRETQYF. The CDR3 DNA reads TGCGCCAAGGGGGGGAGGGAGACCCAGTACTTC.

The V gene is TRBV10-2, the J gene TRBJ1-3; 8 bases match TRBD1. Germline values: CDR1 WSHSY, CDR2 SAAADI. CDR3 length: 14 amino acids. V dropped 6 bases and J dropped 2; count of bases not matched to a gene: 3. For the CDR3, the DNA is TGCGCCAGCAGATCGGACAGGGCTGGAAACACCATATATTTT. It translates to CASRSDRAGNTIYF.

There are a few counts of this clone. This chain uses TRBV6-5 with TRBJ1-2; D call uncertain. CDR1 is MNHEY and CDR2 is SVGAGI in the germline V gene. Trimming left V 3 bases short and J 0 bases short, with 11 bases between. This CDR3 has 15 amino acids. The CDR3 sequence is CASSYGSMPNYGYTF. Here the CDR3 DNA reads TGTGCCAGCAGTTATGGGTCGATGCCTAACTATGGCTACACCTTC.

The CDR3 is CASSQGRMKTGYTF. The CDR3 DNA follows: TGTGCCAGCAGCCAAGGACGGATGAAAACCGGCTACACCTTC. This chain connects TRBV3-1 (or the pseudogene TRBV3-2) to TRBJ1-2, with D unresolved. Germline lookup yields CDR1 LGHDT and CDR2 YNNKEL (reference sequence). With 1 base removed from V and 8 bases from J, the gap between germline ends came to 14 bases. The CDR3 is 14 residues long.

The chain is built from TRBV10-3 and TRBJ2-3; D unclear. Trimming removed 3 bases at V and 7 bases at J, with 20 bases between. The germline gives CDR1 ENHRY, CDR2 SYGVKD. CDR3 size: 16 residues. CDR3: CAISDFGPGSFYTQYF. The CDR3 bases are TGTGCCATCAGTGACTTTGGGCCCGGCTCTTTTTATACGCAGTATTTT.

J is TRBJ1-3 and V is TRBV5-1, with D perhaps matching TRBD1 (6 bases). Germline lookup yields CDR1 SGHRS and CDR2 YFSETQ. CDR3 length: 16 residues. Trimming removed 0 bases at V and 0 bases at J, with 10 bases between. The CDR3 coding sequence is TGCGCCAGCAGCTTGGCGGGACAAGTCTCTGGAAACACCATATATTTT. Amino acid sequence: CASSLAGQVSGNTIYF.

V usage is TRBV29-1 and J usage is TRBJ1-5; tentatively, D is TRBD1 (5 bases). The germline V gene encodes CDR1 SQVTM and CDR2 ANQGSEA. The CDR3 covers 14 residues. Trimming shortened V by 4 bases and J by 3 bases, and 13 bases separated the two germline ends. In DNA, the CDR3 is TGCAGCGTTGCCGGCGGGACGTTCAATCAGCCCCAGCATTTT. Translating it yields CSVAGGTFNQPQHF.

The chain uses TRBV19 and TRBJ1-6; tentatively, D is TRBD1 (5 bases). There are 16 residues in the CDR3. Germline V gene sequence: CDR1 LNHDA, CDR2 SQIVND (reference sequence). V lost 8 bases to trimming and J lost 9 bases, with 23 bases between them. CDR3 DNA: TGTGCCAGTCACAATCTACCGGGACCTATTAGTTCACCCCTCCACTTT. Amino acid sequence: CASHNLPGPISSPLHF.

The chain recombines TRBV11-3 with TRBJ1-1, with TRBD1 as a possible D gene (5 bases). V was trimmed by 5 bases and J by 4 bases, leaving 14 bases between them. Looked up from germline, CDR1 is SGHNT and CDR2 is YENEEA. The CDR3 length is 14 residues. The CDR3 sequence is CASSISGGITEAFF. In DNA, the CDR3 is TGTGCCAGCAGCATCAGTGGGGGAATCACTGAAGCTTTCTTT.

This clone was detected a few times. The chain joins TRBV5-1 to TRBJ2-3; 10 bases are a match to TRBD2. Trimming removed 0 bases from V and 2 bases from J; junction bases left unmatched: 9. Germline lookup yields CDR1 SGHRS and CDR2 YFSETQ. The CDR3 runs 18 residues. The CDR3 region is CASSLESGRAGDTDTQYF. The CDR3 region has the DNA TGCGCCAGCAGCTTGGAAAGCGGGAGGGCCGGGGACACAGATACGCAGTATTTT.

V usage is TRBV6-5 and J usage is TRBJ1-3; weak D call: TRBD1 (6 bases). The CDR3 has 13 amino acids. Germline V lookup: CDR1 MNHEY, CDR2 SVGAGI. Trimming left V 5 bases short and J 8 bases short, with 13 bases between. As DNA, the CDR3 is TGTGCCAGCAGTAGTTCACAGGGATACACCATATATTTT. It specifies CASSSSQGYTIYF.